This T cell receptor (beta chain) came from a study of T cells expressing NK-cell markers. Across the whole study: Most of the eight sequenced donors were classified as HCMV-seropositive, and one was classified as seronegative.

The CDR3 covers 14 residues. Germline V CDR1 and CDR2: SNHLY, FYNNEI. TCRdb reprocessed the 5' RACE reads, keeping one entry per CDR3 protein, no DNA. The table for this sample gives approximately 420,000 distinct CDR3 sequences. The chain uses TRBV2 and TRBJ2-2; TCRdb calls TRBD2, which cannot be checked without DNA. This clonotype was obtained from a woman aged 50 to 60 in good health. Sequencing was done on a sample of blood T cells: a sorted CD56 or NKG2C T cell subset, CD4+ or CD8+ T cells, or bulk PBMC T cells (not recorded which). CDR3 sequence reads: CASSNYGVGGELFF.